Following are 22 T cell receptor beta chains from one sample sequenced in a study of blood T cell repertoires in COVID-19. Generated by immunoSEQ multiplex PCR, the TCRdb table keeps only in-frame clones and is missing some. The top ten hold around 0.53% of the sample, which has under 200,000 clones, 85% to 95% seen once. What was sequenced was peripheral blood. The receptors here all came from a man over 45 with acute or convalescent COVID-19.

This chain connects TRBV4-1 to TRBJ1-4; 10 bases align to TRBD1. The junction had 3 bases not matched to a gene; V was cut back by 1 base and J by 7 bases. The CDR3 totals 15 residues. In germline, CDR1 is MGHRA, CDR2 YSYEKL. Here the CDR3 DNA reads TGCGCCAGCAGCCAAGGATGGGACAGGGGTGAAAAACTGTTTTTT. It translates to CASSQGWDRGEKLFF.

V and J are TRBV5-1 and TRBJ1-1; 7 bases align to TRBD1. Looked up from germline, CDR1 is SGHRS and CDR2 is YFSETQ. This CDR3 has 15 residues. V was pared by 5 bases and J by 2 bases, with 9 bases of the junction left unmatched. CDR3 loop: CASRDDRVRNTEAFF. In nucleotides, the CDR3 is TGCGCCAGCAGGGACGACAGGGTTCGTAACACTGAAGCTTTCTTT.

The chain is built from TRBV7-9 and TRBJ1-5, with D tentatively TRBD1 (5 bases). The CDR3 runs to 14 residues. With 2 bases removed from V and 7 bases from J, the gap between germline ends came to 12 bases. CDR1 SEHNR and CDR2 FQNEAQ come from the germline V gene (reference sequence). The CDR3 protein is CASSLSGGVQPQHF. CDR3 in DNA: TGTGCCAGCAGCTTATCGGGGGGGGTCCAGCCCCAGCATTTT.

V usage is TRBV27 and J usage is TRBJ1-2; D not certain. The CDR3 totals 15 residues. The V end lost 7 bases, the J end lost 3 bases, and 18 bases lay between the germline ends. Germline V CDR1 and CDR2: MNHEY, SMNVEV (reference sequence). The CDR3, as DNA: TGTGCCAGCACTCCTAGGGCGGAGGCAGACTATGGCTACACCTTC. Translating gives CASTPRAEADYGYTF.

The chain couples TRBV7-9 to TRBJ1-2; no definite D call. Trimming cost V 2 bases and J 4 bases, with 8 bases left between them. Germline CDR1 and CDR2: SEHNR and FQNEAQ (reference sequence). The CDR3 length is 13 residues. This chain's CDR3 is CASSLNDFYGYTF. For the CDR3, the DNA is TGTGCCAGCAGCTTAAATGACTTCTATGGCTACACCTTC. The full variable domain, completed using reference TRBV7-9 and TRBJ1-2, is DTGVSQNPRHKITKRGQNVTFRCDPISEHNRLYWYRQTLGQGPEFLTYFQNEAQLEKSRLLSDRFSAERPKGSFSTLEIQRTEQGDSAMYLCASSLNDFYGYTFGSGTRLTVV.

This chain links TRBV27 with TRBJ2-1, with D unclear. This CDR3 is 13 amino acids long. Germline assignment: CDR1 MNHEY and CDR2 SMNVEV (reference sequence). V gave up 3 bases and J gave up 8 bases, with 11 bases separating them. This CDR3 is CASSFSAGYEQFF. The CDR3, as DNA: TGTGCCAGCAGTTTTTCGGCCGGGTATGAGCAGTTCTTC.

The chain combines TRBV2 with TRBJ2-1, with 7 nucleotides matching TRBD2. V lost 4 bases, J lost 5 bases, and 5 bases stayed unmatched. Germline values: CDR1 SNHLY, CDR2 FYNNEI. The CDR3 runs 14 residues. The DNA of the CDR3 is TGTGCCAGCAGTGGCCGTCTAGCGGACAATGAGCAGTTCTTC. Protein sequence: CASSGRLADNEQFF.

The chain uses TRBV2 and TRBJ1-1; 8 bases fit TRBD1. This CDR3 spans 14 amino acids. Germline lookup yields CDR1 SNHLY and CDR2 FYNNEI. The ends lost 6 bases at V and 0 bases at J; junction bases unmatched: 3. In DNA, the CDR3 is TGTGCCAGCAGGGGACAGGTCCTGAACACTGAAGCTTTCTTT. Protein: CASRGQVLNTEAFF.

The gene calls are TRBV7-9 and TRBJ2-3, with D tentatively TRBD2 (6 bases). CDR3 length equals 15 residues. Trimming pared 3 bases from V and 2 bases from J, leaving 12 bases between. From germline, CDR1 is SEHNR and CDR2 FQNEAQ (reference sequence). In nucleotides, the CDR3 is TGTGCCAGCAGCTTTTTAGCGGATCCCACAGATACGCAGTATTTT. Its protein is CASSFLADPTDTQYF.

The rearrangement joins TRBV6-2 or TRBV6-3 to TRBJ1-2; D may be TRBD1 (6 bases). The length of the CDR3 is 16 residues. The V end lost 2 bases, the J end lost 3 bases, and 16 bases lay between the germline ends. Per germline, CDR1 MNHEY and CDR2 SVGEGT. This CDR3 is CASSYGGQLADYGYTF. The CDR3 region has the DNA TGTGCCAGCAGTTACGGGGGACAACTAGCGGACTATGGCTACACCTTC.

The chain uses TRBV6-5 and TRBJ1-1, with 8 bases matching TRBD1. After removal of 5 bases from V and 5 bases from J, the junction contained 10 bases not matched to a gene. This CDR3 comprises 15 residues. Germline lookup yields CDR1 MNHEY and CDR2 SVGAGI. The CDR3 loop is CASSPPQGARTEAFF. The CDR3 DNA sequence: TGTGCCAGCAGTCCCCCTCAGGGGGCCAGGACTGAAGCTTTCTTT.

J is TRBJ2-5 and V is TRBV5-1; D perhaps matches TRBD2 (6 bases). With 4 bases removed from V and 2 bases from J, the gap between germline ends came to 9 bases. The germline V gene has CDR1 SGHRS and CDR2 YFSETQ. The CDR3 consists of 13 residues. The CDR3 is CASSPGTQETQYF. The CDR3 DNA sequence: TGCGCCAGCAGCCCCGGGACTCAAGAGACCCAGTACTTC.

This chain links TRBV28 with TRBJ1-1; D remains unclear. The CDR3 covers 13 residues. CDR1 and CDR2 from the germline V gene are MDHEN and SYDVKM. V was cut by 5 bases and J by 3 bases, with 10 bases left in between. This CDR3 is CASSPPRDTEAFF. CDR3 DNA: TGTGCCAGCAGTCCCCCGAGGGACACTGAAGCTTTCTTT.

J is TRBJ2-2 and V is TRBV5-1, with TRBD1 as a possible D gene (5 bases). V was shortened by 0 bases and J by 5 bases, with 17 bases between the two germline ends. This CDR3 has 17 amino acids. The germline CDR1 and CDR2 sequences are SGHRS and YFSETQ. The CDR3 region has the DNA TGCGCCAGCAGCTTGGGAGATATTAGAAGGGGAACCGGGGAGCTGTTTTTT. Encoded protein: CASSLGDIRRGTGELFF. Full variable domain (missing parts from reference TRBV5-1 and TRBJ2-2): KAGVTQTPRYLIKTRGQQVTLSCSPISGHRSVSWYQQTPGQGLQFLFEYFSETQRNKGNFPGRFSGRQFSNSRSEMNVSTLELGDSALYLCASSLGDIRRGTGELFFGEGSRLTVL.

This clone was recorded once. V and J are TRBV5-8 and TRBJ2-7; 11 bases are shared with TRBD2. The J segment lost 0 bases and the V segment lost 0 bases, leaving 8 bases of the junction unmatched. CDR3 length: 18 residues. Germline CDR1 is SGHTS and CDR2 is YDEGEE. CDR3 residues: CASSLVLAGGLVSYEQYF. The CDR3 DNA follows: TGTGCCAGCAGCTTGGTATTAGCGGGAGGGCTGGTCTCCTACGAGCAGTACTTC.

This clone was recorded a few times. This chain uses TRBV2 with TRBJ1-5, with D possibly matching TRBD1 (6 bases). The V gene lost 8 bases and the J gene lost 11 bases, with 19 bases spanning the gap. CDR3 length: 13 residues. In germline, CDR1 is SNHLY, CDR2 FYNNEI. CDR3 coding DNA: TGTGCCAGCGGCATGGAACAGGGCCAGGCCCAGCATTTT. Encoded protein: CASGMEQGQAQHF.

This sequence joins TRBV4-2 and TRBJ2-5, with 7 bases aligning to TRBD2. V trimming: 1 base; J trimming: 2 bases; junction bases outside the gene matches: 7. CDR1 and CDR2 (germline): LGHNA, YNFKEQ. The CDR3 is 16 residues long. CDR3 region: CASSQVWAGEQETQYF. Written as DNA, the CDR3 is TGTGCCAGCAGCCAAGTTTGGGCGGGAGAGCAAGAGACCCAGTACTTC.

This sequence joins TRBV18 and TRBJ2-7, with 7 bases identical to TRBD1. The V gene end was trimmed by 3 bases and the J gene end by 2 bases; junction bases not matched to a gene: 4. The CDR3 loop spans 14 amino acids. Germline V gene lookup returns CDR1 KGHSH and CDR2 LQKENI. CDR3 amino acids: CASSPTGTTYEQYV. Written as DNA, the CDR3 is TGTGCCAGCTCACCGACAGGGACCACCTACGAGCAGTACGTC.

The chain joins TRBV28 to TRBJ1-2; TRBD1 matches at 7 bases. Germline values: CDR1 MDHEN, CDR2 SYDVKM. This CDR3 has 13 residues. The V and J ends lost 6 bases and 3 bases, in that order; junction bases with no gene match: 4. CDR3 region: CASRVTGYYGYTF. The CDR3 DNA reads as TGTGCCAGCAGGGTGACAGGGTACTATGGCTACACCTTC.

The V and J genes are TRBV12-3 or TRBV12-4 and TRBJ2-7; no clear D. CDR3 length: 13 residues. Trimming left V 3 bases short and J 3 bases short, with 9 bases between. For the CDR3, the DNA is TGTGCCAGCAGTTTTTCCCATAGCTACGAGCAGTACTTC. Its translation: CASSFSHSYEQYF.

This chain joins TRBV5-1 and TRBJ2-1; 9 bases align to TRBD1. The CDR3 runs 17 residues. The V gene end was trimmed by 5 bases and the J gene end by 6 bases; junction bases not matched to a gene: 15. CDR1 and CDR2 (germline): SGHRS, YFSETQ. CDR3 loop: CASSSSPGTGLSNEQFF. The CDR3 DNA is TGCGCCAGCAGTTCAAGCCCCGGGACAGGGCTCAGCAATGAGCAGTTCTTC. The complete variable domain, with remaining parts taken from reference TRBV5-1 and TRBJ2-1, reads KAGVTQTPRYLIKTRGQQVTLSCSPISGHRSVSWYQQTPGQGLQFLFEYFSETQRNKGNFPGRFSGRQFSNSRSEMNVSTLELGDSALYLCASSSSPGTGLSNEQFFGPGTRLTVL.

The chain uses TRBV4-3 and TRBJ2-3; D might be TRBD1 (5 bases). The V end was cut by 0 bases, the J end by 1 base, with 8 bases between. This CDR3 is built from 15 residues. Germline CDR1 is LGHNA and CDR2 is YSLEER. The CDR3 DNA reads as TGCGCCAGCAGCCAAGACCTAGGGGGCACAGATACGCAGTATTTT. Residues: CASSQDLGGTDTQYF.